The 17 T cell receptor beta chains given below trace back to one sample, sequenced in a study of cytomegalovirus exposure and HLA in healthy donors. The study ran its PCR with 60 Vbeta and 13 Jbeta primers. The data were produced by immunoSEQ multiplex PCR, yet TCRdb's version contains in-frame clones alone and is incomplete. The sample comprises 160,000 or so clones, approximately 77% of which are singletons, and around 2.5% rests with the top ten. The source material was PBMCs. The receptors stem from a female donor in good health and CMV-seronegative.

Written as DNA, the CDR3 is TGTGCCAGCAGCTTTCTAGAAAGGAATGAGCAGTTCTTC. Its protein is CASSFLERNEQFF. The chain is built from TRBV7-2 and TRBJ2-1; D not resolved. The CDR3 runs 13 residues. CDR1 and CDR2 from the germline V gene are SGHTA and FQGNSA. Trimming left V 3 bases short and J 7 bases short, with 10 bases between.

This chain connects TRBV10-3 to TRBJ2-2, with 11 bases that match TRBD2. Germline CDR1 reads ENHRY; CDR2 reads SYGVKD. V was pared by 4 bases and J by 2 bases, with 9 bases of the junction left unmatched. There are 18 residues in the CDR3. Here the CDR3 reads CAISGHERLAGNTGELFF. The DNA for the CDR3 is TGTGCCATCAGTGGCCACGAAAGACTAGCGGGAAACACCGGGGAGCTGTTTTTT.

The chain recombines TRBV19 with TRBJ1-6; the D gene is possibly TRBD1 (6 bases). Germline V lookup: CDR1 LNHDA, CDR2 SQIVND (reference sequence). The CDR3 sequence is 15 residues long. V dropped 1 base and J dropped 11 bases, with 15 bases sitting between them. CDR3 sequence reads: CASSIGLQGGPPLHF. The CDR3 bases are TGTGCCAGTAGTATAGGACTACAGGGAGGGCCACCCCTCCACTTT.

Comment on this clone: No conserved phenylalanine or tryptophan is present at the end of the CDR3, so a read error is the likely explanation. This chain connects TRBV4-1 to TRBJ1-2, with D unresolved. The CDR3 sequence is 15 residues long. The germline CDR1 and CDR2 sequences are MGHRA and YSYEKL. The V end was cut by 4 bases, the J end by 2 bases, with 14 bases between. The CDR3 DNA follows: TGCGCCAGCAGCCTTCCTACCTCGGGGAACTATGGCTACACCTCC. Translation: CASSLPTSGNYGYTS.

To note about this clone: At one of its ends the junction is not consistent with the germline gene, which may arise from a read error. The rearrangement links TRBV7-7 to TRBJ1-5, with 9 bases identical to TRBD1. This CDR3 is built from 16 residues. Germline V gives CDR1 SSHAT, CDR2 FNYEAQ (reference sequence). CDR3 bases: TGTGCTAGCAGCCCCCGGGACAGGGTGGTCAATCAGCCCCAGCATTTT. This translates into CASSPRDRVVNQPQHF. Together with reference TRBV7-7 and TRBJ1-5, the CDR3 gives the full variable domain: GAGVSQSPRYKVTKRGQDVTLRCDPISSHATLYWYQQALGQGPEFLTYFNYEAQPDKSGLPSDRFSAERPEGSISTLTIQRTEQRDSAMYRCASSPRDRVVNQPQHFGDGTRLSIL.

CDR3: CASVRVPEQYF. CDR3 sequence (DNA): TGTGCCAGCGTCCGGGTTCCCGAGCAGTACTTC. The V call is TRBV2, the J call TRBJ2-7; D gene uncertain. CDR1 is SNHLY and CDR2 is FYNNEI in the germline V gene. The CDR3 consists of 11 residues. Trimming cost V 8 bases and J 6 bases, with 11 bases left between them.

The rearrangement links TRBV7-2 to TRBJ2-1, with D unclear. Looked up from germline, CDR1 is SGHTA and CDR2 is FQGNSA. V dropped 4 bases and J dropped 5 bases, with 9 bases sitting between them. The CDR3 consists of 13 residues. The CDR3 nucleotides are TGTGCCAGCAGCTGGAGCTGGGACAATGAGCAGTTCTTC. This sequence encodes CASSWSWDNEQFF.

This clone showed up just a few times. This rearrangement joins TRBV5-1 to TRBJ1-2; D perhaps matches TRBD1 (5 bases). Germline CDR1 and CDR2: SGHRS and YFSETQ. The CDR3 is made up of 14 amino acids. V shed 4 bases and J shed 3 bases, with 13 bases lying between them. For the CDR3, the DNA is TGCGCCAGCAGCACTAATCAGGGCGACTATGGCTACACCTTC. This gives the protein CASSTNQGDYGYTF.

CDR3 protein: CASSELDFSNQPQHF. In DNA, the CDR3 is TGTGCCAGCAGTGAGTTGGACTTTAGCAATCAGCCCCAGCATTTT. This chain connects TRBV6-1 to TRBJ1-5; D is undetermined. Germline values: CDR1 MNHNS, CDR2 SASEGT. V was shortened by 3 bases and J by 0 bases, with 9 bases between the two germline ends. CDR3 length: 15 residues.

In this sample, this clone turned up a few times. The chain joins TRBV30 to TRBJ2-1; D is possibly TRBD1 (6 bases). Trimming took off 5 bases at V and 5 bases at J, with 16 bases between the two ends. Germline values: CDR1 GTSNPN, CDR2 SVGIG (reference sequence). This CDR3 is 14 amino acids long. CDR3 region: CAWGAGRGDNEQFF. The CDR3 nucleotides read TGTGCCTGGGGGGCCGGCAGGGGAGACAATGAGCAGTTCTTC.

J is TRBJ2-5 and V is TRBV5-1, with a possible D match to TRBD2 (6 bases). Between the trimmed V and J ends, which lost 2 bases and 4 bases, there was a span of 12 bases. Germline V gene data show CDR1 as SGHRS and CDR2 as YFSETQ. The CDR3 is made up of 14 amino acids. CDR3 amino acids: CASSFREVGETQYF. In DNA form, the CDR3 reads TGCGCCAGCAGCTTCAGGGAGGTGGGAGAGACCCAGTACTTC. The variable domain in full, with the rest retrieved from reference TRBV5-1 and TRBJ2-5, is KAGVTQTPRYLIKTRGQQVTLSCSPISGHRSVSWYQQTPGQGLQFLFEYFSETQRNKGNFPGRFSGRQFSNSRSEMNVSTLELGDSALYLCASSFREVGETQYFGPGTRLLVL.

CDR3 amino acids: CASSGTTGGYNEQFF. CDR3 coding DNA: TGTGCCAGCAGCGGTACGACAGGGGGGTACAATGAGCAGTTCTTC. This rearrangement joins TRBV9 to TRBJ2-1, with 9 bases fitting TRBD1. This CDR3 spans 15 amino acids. Unmatched junction bases numbered 5, after V lost 3 bases and J lost 4 bases. CDR1 and CDR2 from the germline V gene are SGDLS and YYNGEE.

This clone has just a few counts. This chain links TRBV20-1 with TRBJ1-1; D is unclear. The germline V and J ends were trimmed by 7 bases and 2 bases, with 8 bases remaining between them. The CDR3 contains 11 residues. CDR1 is DFQATT and CDR2 is SNEGSKA in the germline V gene (reference sequence). The CDR3 reads CSVRSNTEAFF. CDR3 bases: TGCAGTGTGCGATCCAACACTGAAGCTTTCTTT.

The chain couples TRBV19 to TRBJ2-3, with 9 bases fitting TRBD2. The CDR3 totals 14 residues. The V segment lost 9 bases and the J segment 6 bases; nucleotides outside the gene matches: 10. Germline values: CDR1 LNHDA, CDR2 SQIVND (reference sequence). The CDR3 DNA reads TGTGCCAGCAAACAGCGGGGGGCCCTGGATACGCAGTATTTT. Translated: CASKQRGALDTQYF.

The genes are TRBV7-7 and TRBJ2-3, with TRBD1 identical over 9 bases. This CDR3 is 16 amino acids long. Per the germline V gene, CDR1 is SSHAT and CDR2 is FNYEAQ (reference sequence). The chain's CDR3 is CASATFRDRARDTQYF. The CDR3 bases are TGTGCTAGCGCGACCTTCAGGGACAGGGCTCGAGATACGCAGTATTTT.

V usage is TRBV6-5 and J usage is TRBJ1-1; 7 bases are a match to TRBD1. Germline V CDR1 and CDR2: MNHEY, SVGAGI. V gave up 0 bases and J gave up 8 bases; unmatched junction bases: 12. This CDR3 has 16 residues. The CDR3 loop reads CASSYSRTGGGVEAFF. The CDR3 DNA reads as TGTGCCAGCAGTTACTCGAGGACAGGAGGTGGCGTCGAAGCTTTCTTT.

This chain uses TRBV28 with TRBJ2-7; D possibly corresponds to TRBD1 (5 bases). Trimming removed 2 bases from V and 2 bases from J, with 13 bases in between. Germline V gives CDR1 MDHEN, CDR2 SYDVKM. The CDR3 extends over 15 amino acids. CDR3 region: CASSLVRNRPYEQYF. The CDR3 DNA reads as TGTGCCAGCAGTTTAGTGCGGAACAGGCCCTACGAGCAGTACTTC.